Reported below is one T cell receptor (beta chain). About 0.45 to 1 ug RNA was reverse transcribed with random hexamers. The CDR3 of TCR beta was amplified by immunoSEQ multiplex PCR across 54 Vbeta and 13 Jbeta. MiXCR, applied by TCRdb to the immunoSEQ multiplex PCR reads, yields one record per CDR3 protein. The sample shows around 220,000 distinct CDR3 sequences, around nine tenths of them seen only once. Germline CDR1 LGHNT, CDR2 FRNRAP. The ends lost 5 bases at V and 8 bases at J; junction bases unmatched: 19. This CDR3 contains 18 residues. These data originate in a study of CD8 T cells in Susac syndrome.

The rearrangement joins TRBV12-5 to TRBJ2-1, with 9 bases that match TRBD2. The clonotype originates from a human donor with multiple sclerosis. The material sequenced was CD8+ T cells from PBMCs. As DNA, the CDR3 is TGTGCTAGTGGTCCCTGGTCGCCCCGCGGGGGGGAATTCGATGAGCAGTTCTTC. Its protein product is CASGPWSPRGGEFDEQFF.